This T cell receptor beta chain was sequenced for a study of molecular identifiers for immune sequencing clone quantification (dated by TCRdb to 2016 to 2019). In terms of the full investigation: In a replicate experiment, RNA from approximately 22,000 or 94,000 naive CD8 T cells was split into five aliquots, four of which were sequenced. This methods study benchmarked molecular-identifier clustering-based TCR repertoire sequencing (MIDCIRS) and TCR RNA copy counting, using CD8 T cells to do so.

The investigation overall reported the following: Highly expanded clone sizes could be underestimated because identical TCR molecules may share a barcode. In CMV-specific effector cells, clones with more than 20 RNA copies accounted for over 97% of molecules, whereas in naive cells such clones accounted for under 1%. Naive libraries contained spiked-in Jurkat TCR RNA (roughly 10 copies' worth), which is not part of the donor repertoire. Spiked-in Jurkat TCR RNA equal to a single cell's worth was reported to be detectable even within 1,100,000 naive CD8 T cells. When barcode sub-clustering was omitted, TCR diversity was inflated by chimeric consensus sequences, with chimeras reaching as high as 47%. Modeling estimated about 2.8 recovered TCR RNA copies per cell, compared with about ten by digital PCR, which implies about 30% capture efficiency.

Libraries of naive CD8 T cells were generated from roughly 20,000 to 1,000,000 sorted cells, with 10%, 30% or 50% of the purified RNA used. On a BD FACSAria II, naive CD8 T cells were FACS-sorted as CD8+CD4-CCR7+CD45RA+ and collected into RLT Plus buffer. Detection sensitivity was tested by spiking Jurkat RNA equal to roughly ten TCR copies' worth into samples containing roughly 17,000-1,000,000 naive CD8 T cells. CD8 T cells were enriched using RosetteSep CD8+ T Cell Enrichment Cocktail and Ficoll-Paque, and the enriched cells then underwent ACK red cell lysis. This clonotype was counted ten times or more. No cognate antigen has been identified for it. Nothing much larger sits one base from this clone, and base qualities are not available. Including cysteine and phenylalanine, the CDR3 has 16 amino acids. Just the 48-base CDR3 DNA is kept, in frame starting at base 1. V gives up 6 bases and J gives up 5 bases, and the segment between their germline ends measures 21 bases.

The method was PCR. TCRdb names Illumina HiSeq 4000 as the instrument used. Bulk TCR libraries were made following a previously described method, with the TCR primers given in Table S5. Total RNA was purified with the Qiagen AllPrep DNA/RNA kit. Before any analysis, reads coming from multiple sequencing runs of the same library were combined into one pool. In the source study's methods: Reads were retained only if the reads had an exact TCR constant sequence, and the retained reads were trimmed to 150 nt and grouped according to their 12-nt molecular barcodes. Reads within each barcode group were sub-clustered using a 15% Levenshtein threshold, and quality-weighted consensus sequences were constructed for each RNA molecule. Non-functional sequences were removed, as were lower-count sequences one edit away from another. Based on fitting two negative binomial distributions, any barcode sub-cluster with under 20% of the maximum read count was discarded. TCRdb reworked the public reads: Q25 trimming with fastp, MiXCR clone assembly, productive beta chains retained. Here each entry gathers all rows of one CDR3 protein and keeps the most common genes and DNA. Clone size and V and J calls follow TCRdb, not the original study. This sample is represented by under 15,000 distinct CDR3 sequences; roughly 16% of them were singletons. Together, the top ten hold around 1.5% of the sample.

Recombination connected TRBV12-3 or TRBV12-4 to TRBJ2-3; no D gene call is confident. The TCR comes from a human donor in good health. Some libraries in this study had Jurkat cell RNA spiked in. The sequencing input was naive CD8+ T cells from blood, with Jurkat cell RNA spiked in. The sample's cell subset or site label is to be understood as: FACS-sorted CD8+CD4-CCR7+CD45RA+ naive T cells. The base sequence is TGTGCCAGCAGCACTTCCCTCACCGTAGGTATAGATACGCAGTATTTT. This translates into CASSTSLTVGIDTQYF.